This T cell receptor beta chain was retrieved from a study of blood T cell repertoires in COVID-19. Looking at the study overall: Specimens from acute and convalescent COVID-19 originated in the United States, Italy and Spain. PBMCs, B-cell-depleted T cells, or T cells provided the cDNA or gDNA that made up the material.

CDR3 length equals 11 residues. The ends were cut back, 4 bases at V and 9 bases at J, with 9 bases in the middle. Germline CDR1 reads SNHLY; CDR2 reads FYNNEI. Per the original data handling: Amplification with reference gene primers provided the estimates of nucleated cell counts. The assay was immunoSEQ multiplex PCR, and TCRdb's table has in-frame clones only and misses some. D and trimming were read from the DNA, whereas the V and J calls and clone size are those reported in that table. The sample records a few hundred thousand clones, around 86% being singletons. This chain connects TRBV2 to TRBJ1-1; the D is unclear. This TCR came from a woman aged 25-40 years with active or convalescent COVID-19. The specimen sequenced was peripheral blood. CDR3 loop: CASSGQAQAFF. CDR3 nucleotides: TGTGCCAGCAGTGGCCAGGCACAAGCTTTCTTT.